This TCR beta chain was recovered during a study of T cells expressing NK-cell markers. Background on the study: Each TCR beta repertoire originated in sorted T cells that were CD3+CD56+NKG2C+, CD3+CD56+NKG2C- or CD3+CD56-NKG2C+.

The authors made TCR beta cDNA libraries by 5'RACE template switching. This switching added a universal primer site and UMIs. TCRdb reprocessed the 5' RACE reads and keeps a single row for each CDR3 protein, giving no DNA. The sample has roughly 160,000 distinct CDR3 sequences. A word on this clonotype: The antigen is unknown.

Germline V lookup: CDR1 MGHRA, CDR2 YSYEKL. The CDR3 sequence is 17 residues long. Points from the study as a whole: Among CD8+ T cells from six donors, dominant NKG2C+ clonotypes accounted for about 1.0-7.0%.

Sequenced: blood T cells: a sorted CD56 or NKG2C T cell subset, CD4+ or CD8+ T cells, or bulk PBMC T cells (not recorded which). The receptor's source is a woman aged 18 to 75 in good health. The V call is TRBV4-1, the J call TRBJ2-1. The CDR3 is CASSQDPPGTHYNEQFF.